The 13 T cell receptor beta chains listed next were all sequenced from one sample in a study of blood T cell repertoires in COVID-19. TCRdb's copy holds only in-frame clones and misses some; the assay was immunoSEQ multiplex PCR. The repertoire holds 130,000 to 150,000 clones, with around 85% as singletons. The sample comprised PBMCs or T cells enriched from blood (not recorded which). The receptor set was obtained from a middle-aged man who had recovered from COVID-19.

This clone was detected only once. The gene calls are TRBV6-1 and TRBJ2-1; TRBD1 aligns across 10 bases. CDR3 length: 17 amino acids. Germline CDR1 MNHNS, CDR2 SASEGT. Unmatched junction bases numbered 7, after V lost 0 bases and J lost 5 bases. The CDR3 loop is CASSEADRGVKDNEQFF. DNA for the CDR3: TGTGCCAGCAGTGAAGCGGACAGGGGGGTGAAGGACAATGAGCAGTTCTTC.

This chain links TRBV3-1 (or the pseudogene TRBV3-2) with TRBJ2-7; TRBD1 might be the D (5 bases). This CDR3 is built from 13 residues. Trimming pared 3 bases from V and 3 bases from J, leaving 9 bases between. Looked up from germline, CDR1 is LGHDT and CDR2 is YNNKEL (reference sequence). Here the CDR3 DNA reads TGTGCCAGCAGCCAGAGACAGTTCTACGAGCAGTACTTC. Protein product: CASSQRQFYEQYF.

CDR3 DNA: TGTGCCAGCAGCCGGAACAGGGATAGCAATCAGCCCCAGCATTTT. Translating gives CASSRNRDSNQPQHF. The chain uses TRBV7-2 and TRBJ1-5, with a weak D call TRBD1 (6 bases). The V end lost 5 bases, the J end lost 0 bases, and 11 bases lay between the germline ends. The CDR3 contains 15 residues. The germline CDR1 and CDR2 sequences are SGHTA and FQGNSA. The full variable domain, rest sourced from reference TRBV7-2 and TRBJ1-5, is GAGVSQSPSNKVTEKGKDVELRCDPISGHTALYWYRQSLGQGLEFLIYFQGNSAPDKSGLPSDRFSAERTGGSVSTLTIQRTQQEDSAVYLCASSRNRDSNQPQHFGDGTRLSIL.

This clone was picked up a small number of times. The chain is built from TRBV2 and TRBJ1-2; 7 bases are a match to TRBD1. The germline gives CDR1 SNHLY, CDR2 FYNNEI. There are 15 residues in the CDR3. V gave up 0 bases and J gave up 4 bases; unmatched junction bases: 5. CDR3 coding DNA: TGTGCCAGCAGTGAAGCAGGGGGCAAAGGCTATGGCTACACCTTC. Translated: CASSEAGGKGYGYTF.

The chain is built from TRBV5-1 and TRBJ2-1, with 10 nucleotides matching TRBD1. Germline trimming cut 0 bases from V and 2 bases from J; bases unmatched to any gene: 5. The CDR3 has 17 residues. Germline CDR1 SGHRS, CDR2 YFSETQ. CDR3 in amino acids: CASSLALGTGAYNEQFF. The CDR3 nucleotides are TGCGCCAGCAGCTTGGCCCTAGGGACAGGGGCCTACAATGAGCAGTTCTTC. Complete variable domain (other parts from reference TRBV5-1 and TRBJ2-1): KAGVTQTPRYLIKTRGQQVTLSCSPISGHRSVSWYQQTPGQGLQFLFEYFSETQRNKGNFPGRFSGRQFSNSRSEMNVSTLELGDSALYLCASSLALGTGAYNEQFFGPGTRLTVL.

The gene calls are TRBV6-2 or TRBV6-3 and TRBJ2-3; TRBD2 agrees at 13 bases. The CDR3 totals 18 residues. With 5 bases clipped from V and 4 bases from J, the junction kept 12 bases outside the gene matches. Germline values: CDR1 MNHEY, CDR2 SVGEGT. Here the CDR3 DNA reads TGTGCCAGCAGTCCCGGGACTAGCGGGGCGGACCCAGCAGATACGCAGTATTTT. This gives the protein CASSPGTSGADPADTQYF.

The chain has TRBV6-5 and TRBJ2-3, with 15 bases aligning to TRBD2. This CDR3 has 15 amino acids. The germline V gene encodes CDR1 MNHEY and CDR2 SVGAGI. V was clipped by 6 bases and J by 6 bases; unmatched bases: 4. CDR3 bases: TGTGCCAGCAGAGGGACTAGCGGGGGGCTGGATACGCAGTATTTT. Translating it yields CASRGTSGGLDTQYF.

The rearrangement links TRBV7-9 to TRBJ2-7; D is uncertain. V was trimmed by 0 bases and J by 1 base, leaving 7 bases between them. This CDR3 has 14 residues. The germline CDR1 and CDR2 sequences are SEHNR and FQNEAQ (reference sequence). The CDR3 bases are TGTGCCAGCAGCTTAGCCGTGCAGTCCTACGAGCAGTACTTC. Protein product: CASSLAVQSYEQYF. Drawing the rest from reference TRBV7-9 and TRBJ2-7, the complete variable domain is DTGVSQNPRHKITKRGQNVTFRCDPISEHNRLYWYRQTLGQGPEFLTYFQNEAQLEKSRLLSDRFSAERPKGSFSTLEIQRTEQGDSAMYLCASSLAVQSYEQYFGPGTRLTVT.

DNA for the CDR3: TGTGCCAGCAGCTCCCCGGGACAGGGATATGGCTACACCTTC. Amino acid sequence: CASSSPGQGYGYTF. The rearrangement links TRBV7-2 to TRBJ1-2; 9 nucleotides line up with TRBD1. This CDR3 contains 14 residues. Germline CDR1 reads SGHTA; CDR2 reads FQGNSA. V lost 4 bases, J lost 5 bases, and 5 bases stayed unmatched.

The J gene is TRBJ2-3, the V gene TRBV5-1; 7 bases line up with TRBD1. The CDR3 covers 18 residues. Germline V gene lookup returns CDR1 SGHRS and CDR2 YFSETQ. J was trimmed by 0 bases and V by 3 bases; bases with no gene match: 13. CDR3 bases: TGCGCCAGCAGCTGGGCTGACCAGGGGGTGCCTAGCACAGATACGCAGTATTTT. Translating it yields CASSWADQGVPSTDTQYF.

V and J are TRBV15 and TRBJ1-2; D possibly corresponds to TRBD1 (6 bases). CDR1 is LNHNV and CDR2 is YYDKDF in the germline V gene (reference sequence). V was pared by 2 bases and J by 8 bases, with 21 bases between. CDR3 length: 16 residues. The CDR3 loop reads CATSRTGNREGGGYTF. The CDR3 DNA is TGTGCCACCAGCAGAACCGGGAACAGGGAGGGAGGAGGCTACACCTTC.

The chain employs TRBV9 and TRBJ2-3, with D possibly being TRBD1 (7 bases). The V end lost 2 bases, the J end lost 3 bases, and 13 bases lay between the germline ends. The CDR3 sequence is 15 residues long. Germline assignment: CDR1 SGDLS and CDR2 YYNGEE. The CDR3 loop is CASSVEGASTDTQYF. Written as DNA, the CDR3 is TGTGCCAGCAGCGTGGAGGGGGCTAGTACAGATACGCAGTATTTT.

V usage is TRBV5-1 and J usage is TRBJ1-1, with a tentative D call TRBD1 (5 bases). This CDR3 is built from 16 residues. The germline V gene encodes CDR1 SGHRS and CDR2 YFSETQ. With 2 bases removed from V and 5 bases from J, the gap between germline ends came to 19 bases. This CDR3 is CASSFLAGRGKTEAFF. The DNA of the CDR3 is TGCGCCAGCAGCTTCTTGGCCGGGAGGGGAAAGACTGAAGCTTTCTTT.